This T cell receptor beta chain was sequenced for a study of cytomegalovirus exposure and HLA in healthy donors. V was clipped by 7 bases and J by 7 bases, with 16 bases between them. This CDR3 has 13 amino acids. The V gene's germline CDR1 is LNHDA and CDR2 SQIVND (reference sequence). PCR primers comprised 60 Vbeta and 13 Jbeta primers. Only in-frame clones appear in the TCRdb table, and some are missing; sequencing was by immunoSEQ multiplex PCR. The table includes around 130,000 clones, more than 60% detected once. The chain employs TRBV19 and TRBJ1-2; tentative D call: TRBD1 (5 bases). The TCR sequence derives from a woman aged 18-35 years in good health and CMV-seronegative. Sequenced input: PBMCs. CDR3 in amino acids: CASTLREGSGYTF. The CDR3 nucleotides read TGTGCCAGTACCCTTCGGGAGGGGTCTGGCTACACCTTC.